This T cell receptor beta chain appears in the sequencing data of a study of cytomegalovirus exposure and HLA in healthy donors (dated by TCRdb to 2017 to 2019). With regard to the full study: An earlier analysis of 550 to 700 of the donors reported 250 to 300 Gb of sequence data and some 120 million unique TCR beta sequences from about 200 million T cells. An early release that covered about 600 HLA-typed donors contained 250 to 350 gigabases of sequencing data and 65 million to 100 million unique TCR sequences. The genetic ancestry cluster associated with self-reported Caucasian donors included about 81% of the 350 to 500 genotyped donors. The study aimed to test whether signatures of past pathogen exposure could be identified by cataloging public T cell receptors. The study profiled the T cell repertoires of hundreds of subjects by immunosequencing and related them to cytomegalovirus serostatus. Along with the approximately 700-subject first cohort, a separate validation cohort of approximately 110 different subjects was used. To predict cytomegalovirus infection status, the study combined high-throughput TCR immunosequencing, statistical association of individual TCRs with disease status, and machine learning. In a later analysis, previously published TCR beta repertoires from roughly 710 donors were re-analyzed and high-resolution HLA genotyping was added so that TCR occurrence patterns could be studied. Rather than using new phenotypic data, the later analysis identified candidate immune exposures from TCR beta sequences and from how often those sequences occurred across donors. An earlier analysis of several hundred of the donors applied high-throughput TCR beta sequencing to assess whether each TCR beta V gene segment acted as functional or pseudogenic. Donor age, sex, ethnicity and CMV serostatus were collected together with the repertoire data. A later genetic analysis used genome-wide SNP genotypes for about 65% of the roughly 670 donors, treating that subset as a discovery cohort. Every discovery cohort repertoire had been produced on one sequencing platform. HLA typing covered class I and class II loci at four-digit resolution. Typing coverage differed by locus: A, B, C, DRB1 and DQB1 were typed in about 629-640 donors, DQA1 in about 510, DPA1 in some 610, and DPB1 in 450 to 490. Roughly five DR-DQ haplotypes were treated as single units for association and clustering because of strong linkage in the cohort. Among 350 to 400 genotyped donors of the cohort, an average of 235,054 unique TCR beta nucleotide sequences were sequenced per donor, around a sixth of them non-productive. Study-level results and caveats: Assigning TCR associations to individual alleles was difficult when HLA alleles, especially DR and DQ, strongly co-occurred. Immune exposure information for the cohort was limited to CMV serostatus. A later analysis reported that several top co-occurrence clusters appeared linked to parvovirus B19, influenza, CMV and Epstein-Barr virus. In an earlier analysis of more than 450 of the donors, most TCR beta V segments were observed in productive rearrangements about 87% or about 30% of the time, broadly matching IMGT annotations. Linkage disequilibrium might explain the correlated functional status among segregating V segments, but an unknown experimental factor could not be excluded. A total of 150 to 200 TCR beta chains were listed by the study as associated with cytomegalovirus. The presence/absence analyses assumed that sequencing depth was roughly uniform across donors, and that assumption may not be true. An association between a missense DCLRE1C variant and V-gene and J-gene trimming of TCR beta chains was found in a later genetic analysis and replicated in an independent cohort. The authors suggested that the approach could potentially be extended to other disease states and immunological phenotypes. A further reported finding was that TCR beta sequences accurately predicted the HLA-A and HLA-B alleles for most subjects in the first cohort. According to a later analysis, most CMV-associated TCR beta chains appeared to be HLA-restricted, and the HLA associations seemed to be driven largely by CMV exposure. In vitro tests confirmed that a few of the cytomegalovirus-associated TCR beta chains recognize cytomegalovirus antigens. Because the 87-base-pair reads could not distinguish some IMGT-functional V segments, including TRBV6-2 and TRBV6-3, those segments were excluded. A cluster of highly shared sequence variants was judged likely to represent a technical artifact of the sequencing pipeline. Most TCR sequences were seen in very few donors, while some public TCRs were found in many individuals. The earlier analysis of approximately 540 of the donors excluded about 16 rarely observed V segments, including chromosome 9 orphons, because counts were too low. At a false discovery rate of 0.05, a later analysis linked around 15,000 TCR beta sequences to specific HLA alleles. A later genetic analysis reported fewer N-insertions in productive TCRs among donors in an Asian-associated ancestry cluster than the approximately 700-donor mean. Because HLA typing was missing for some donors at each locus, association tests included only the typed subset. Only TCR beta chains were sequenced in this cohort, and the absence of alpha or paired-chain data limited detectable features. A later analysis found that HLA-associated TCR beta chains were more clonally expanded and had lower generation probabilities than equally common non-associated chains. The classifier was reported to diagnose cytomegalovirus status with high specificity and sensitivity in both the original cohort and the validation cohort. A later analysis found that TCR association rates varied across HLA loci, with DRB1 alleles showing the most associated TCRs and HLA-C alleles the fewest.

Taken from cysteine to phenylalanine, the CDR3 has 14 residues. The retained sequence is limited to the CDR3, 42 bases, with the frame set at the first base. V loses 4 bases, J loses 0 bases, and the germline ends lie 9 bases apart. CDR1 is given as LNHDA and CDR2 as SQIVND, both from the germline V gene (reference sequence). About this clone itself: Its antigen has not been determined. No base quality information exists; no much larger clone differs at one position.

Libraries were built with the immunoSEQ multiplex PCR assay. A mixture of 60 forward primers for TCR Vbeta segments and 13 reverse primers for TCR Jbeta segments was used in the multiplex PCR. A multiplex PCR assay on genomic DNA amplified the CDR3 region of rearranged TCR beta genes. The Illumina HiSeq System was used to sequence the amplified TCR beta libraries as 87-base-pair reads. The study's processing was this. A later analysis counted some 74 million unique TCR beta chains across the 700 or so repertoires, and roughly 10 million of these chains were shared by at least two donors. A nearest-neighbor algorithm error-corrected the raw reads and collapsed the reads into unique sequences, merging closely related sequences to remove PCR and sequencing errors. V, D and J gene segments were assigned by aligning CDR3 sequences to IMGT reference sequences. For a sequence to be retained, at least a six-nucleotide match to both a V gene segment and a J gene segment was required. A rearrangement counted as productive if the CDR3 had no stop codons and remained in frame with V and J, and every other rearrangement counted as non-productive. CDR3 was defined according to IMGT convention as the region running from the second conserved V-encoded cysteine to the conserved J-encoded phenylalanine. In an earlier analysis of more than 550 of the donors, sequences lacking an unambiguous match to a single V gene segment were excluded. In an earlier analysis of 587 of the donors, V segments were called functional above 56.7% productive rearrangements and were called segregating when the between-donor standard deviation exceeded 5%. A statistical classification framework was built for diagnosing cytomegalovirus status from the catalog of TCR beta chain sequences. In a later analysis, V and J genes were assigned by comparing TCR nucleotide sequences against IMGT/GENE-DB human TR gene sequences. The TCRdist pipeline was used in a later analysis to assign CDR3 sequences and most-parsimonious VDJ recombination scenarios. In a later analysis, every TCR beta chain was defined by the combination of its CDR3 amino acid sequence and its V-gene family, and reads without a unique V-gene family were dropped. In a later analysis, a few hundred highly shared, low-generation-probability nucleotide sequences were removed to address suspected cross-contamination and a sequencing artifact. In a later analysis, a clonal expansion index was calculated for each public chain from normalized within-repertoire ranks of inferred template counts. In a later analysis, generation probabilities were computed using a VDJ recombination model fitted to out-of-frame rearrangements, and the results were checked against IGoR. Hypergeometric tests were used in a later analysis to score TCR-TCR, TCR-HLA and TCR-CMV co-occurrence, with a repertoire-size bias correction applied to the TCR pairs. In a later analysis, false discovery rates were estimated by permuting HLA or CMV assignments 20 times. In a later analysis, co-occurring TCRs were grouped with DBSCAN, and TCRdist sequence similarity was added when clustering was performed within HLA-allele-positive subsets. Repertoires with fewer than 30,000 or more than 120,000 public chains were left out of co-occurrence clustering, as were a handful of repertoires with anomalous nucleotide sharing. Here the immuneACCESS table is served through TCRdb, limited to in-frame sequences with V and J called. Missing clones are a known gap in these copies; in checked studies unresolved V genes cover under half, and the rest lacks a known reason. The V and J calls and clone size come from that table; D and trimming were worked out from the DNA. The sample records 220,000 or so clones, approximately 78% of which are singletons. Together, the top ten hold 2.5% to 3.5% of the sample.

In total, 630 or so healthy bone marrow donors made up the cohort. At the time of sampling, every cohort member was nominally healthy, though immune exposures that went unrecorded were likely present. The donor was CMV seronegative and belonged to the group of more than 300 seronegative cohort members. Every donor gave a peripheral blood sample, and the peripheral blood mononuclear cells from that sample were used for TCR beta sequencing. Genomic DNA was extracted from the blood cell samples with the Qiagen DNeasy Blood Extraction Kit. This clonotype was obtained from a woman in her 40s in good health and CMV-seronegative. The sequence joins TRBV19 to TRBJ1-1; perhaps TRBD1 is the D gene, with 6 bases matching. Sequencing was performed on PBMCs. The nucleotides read TGTGCCAGTAGTACGCGACAGGTGAACACTGAAGCTTTCTTT. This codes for CASSTRQVNTEAFF.